Included here is one T cell receptor (beta chain) sequence, with context. The germline V gene has CDR1 LNHNV and CDR2 YYDKDF (reference sequence). The V segment lost 0 bases and the J segment 9 bases; nucleotides outside the gene matches: 9. The CDR3 loop spans 16 amino acids. In the original analysis: Nucleated cell number was recorded as an estimate derived from reference gene primer amplification. Assay used: immunoSEQ multiplex PCR; TCRdb lists only in-frame clones, some missing. The V and J calls and the clone size are those of that table, but D and trimming were determined from the DNA. Among roughly 250,000 clones listed, roughly 88% were seen once. The record originates from a study of blood T cell repertoires in COVID-19. Overall study context: The United States, Italy and Spain supplied acute and convalescent COVID-19 samples. Sources were T cells, B-cell-depleted T cells, or PBMCs; the material itself was cDNA or gDNA.

Participants had their cohort set by participant-reported clinical history. Sequencing used PBMCs or T cells enriched from blood (not recorded which). The V call is TRBV15, the J call TRBJ2-1; 9 nucleotides match TRBD2. The source is a woman in her thirties or forties with acute COVID-19. The DNA of the CDR3 is TGTGCCACCAGCAGAGAAGTAGCGGGAGCGGGGGGTGAGCAGTTCTTC. Amino acids: CATSREVAGAGGEQFF.